The 5 T cell receptor beta chains below come from one sample, sequenced in a study of shared clonotypes between healthy human individuals. The protocol was immunoSEQ multiplex PCR, while the TCRdb copy is restricted to in-frame clones and leaves out a portion. Of over 1.5 million clones in the sample, under 99% were seen once. The sequenced material came from naive CD4+ T cells sorted from blood. Subset described: CD45RA+ positively selected. Receptors originate from a man between 25 and 39 years old in good health.

On this clone: The same CDR3 is also encoded by other DNA sequences in this sample. The chain links TRBV29-1 to TRBJ2-1; D gene uncertain. Trimming stripped 4 bases from V and 0 bases from J, with 1 base between. Germline V gene data show CDR1 as SQVTM and CDR2 as ANQGSEA. This CDR3 is built from 11 residues. The CDR3 sequence is CSVGSYNEQFF. The CDR3 DNA sequence: TGCAGCGTTGGCTCCTACAATGAGCAGTTCTTC.

The chain uses TRBV7-2 and TRBJ2-5; D ambiguous. The germline V gene encodes CDR1 SGHTA and CDR2 FQGNSA. The CDR3 totals 13 residues. Trimming removed 3 bases from V and 4 bases from J, with 9 bases in between. The CDR3 bases are TGTGCCAGCAGCTTGAGTAGGGCAGAGACCCAGTACTTC. This gives the protein CASSLSRAETQYF.

The chain uses TRBV19 and TRBJ2-1, with a possible D match to TRBD1 (5 bases). Per the germline V gene, CDR1 is LNHDA and CDR2 is SQIVND (reference sequence). V lost 4 bases and J 1 base, leaving 8 bases between the germline ends. The CDR3 length is 14 residues. CDR3 region: CASSSQGSYNEQFF. The CDR3 DNA follows: TGTGCCAGTAGTAGTCAGGGTTCCTACAATGAGCAGTTCTTC.

The V and J genes are TRBV11-2 and TRBJ2-3, with 14 bases that match TRBD2. Trimming removed 4 bases from V and 0 bases from J; junction bases left unmatched: 6. From germline, CDR1 is SGHAT and CDR2 FQNNGV. The CDR3 totals 18 residues. CDR3 nucleotides: TGTGCCAGCAGCTCACGACTAGCGGGGGGGAGTAGCACAGATACGCAGTATTTT. Translating gives CASSSRLAGGSSTDTQYF.

The rearrangement uses TRBV18 and TRBJ2-5; the match to TRBD1 covers 8 bases. In germline, CDR1 is KGHSH, CDR2 LQKENI. This CDR3 contains 14 residues. After removal of 6 bases from V and 4 bases from J, the junction contained 7 bases not matched to a gene. The CDR3: CASSRDRGGETQYF. In DNA form, the CDR3 reads TGTGCCAGCTCGCGAGACAGGGGTGGAGAGACCCAGTACTTC.